Listed below are T cell receptor beta chains from one sample, sequenced in a study of cytomegalovirus exposure and HLA in healthy donors. TCRdb's table, derived via immunoSEQ multiplex PCR, lists solely in-frame clones and lacks some. The sample has some 67,000 clones; over 70% are singletons. The sequenced material came from PBMCs. These receptor sequences come from a man between 60 and 75 years old in good health and CMV-seropositive. Both conserved end residues are part of each CDR3. D genes are given only for firm matches. Rows may omit the clone size; those that give it use once, few, many or a size class.

D gene	V gene	clone size	J gene	CDR3 protein	CDR3 DNA
TRBD2	TRBV7-2	.	TRBJ2-1	CASSPGLDYNEQFF	TGTGCCAGCAGCCCGGGACTAGATTACAATGAGCAGTTCTTC
TRBD1	TRBV6-5	few	TRBJ1-4	CASSKTGPNEKLFF	TGTGCCAGCAGTAAGACAGGGCCTAATGAAAAACTGTTTTTT
.	TRBV2	.	TRBJ2-1	CASSYTDWRQAYNEQFF	TGTGCCAGCAGTTATACGGACTGGAGGCAGGCCTACAATGAGCAGTTCTTC
TRBD1	TRBV18	.	TRBJ2-5	CASSRDRQETQYF	TGTGCCAGCTCTCGGGACAGACAAGAGACCCAGTACTTC
TRBD1	TRBV11-2	.	TRBJ2-2	CASSPSDRGTGELFF	TGTGCCAGCAGCCCCTCGGACAGGGGTACCGGGGAGCTGTTTTTT
TRBD1	TRBV5-1	.	TRBJ1-2	CASTSSGTGGVYTF	TGCGCCAGCACCTCATCCGGGACAGGGGGTGTCTACACCTTC
.	TRBV11-3	.	TRBJ2-5	CASSLIREFQETQYF	TGTGCCAGCAGCTTGATCCGGGAATTCCAAGAGACCCAGTACTTC
TRBD2	TRBV27	.	TRBJ2-1	CASSLRATSGRSYNEQFF	TGTGCCAGCAGTTTAAGGGCCACTAGCGGGAGGTCCTACAATGAGCAGTTCTTC
TRBD1	TRBV11-2	.	TRBJ2-7	CASSLQGIESYEQYF	TGTGCCAGCAGCCTACAGGGGATCGAGTCCTACGAGCAGTACTTC
TRBD2	TRBV2	.	TRBJ2-1	CASSLTSGSYNEQFF	TGTGCCAGCAGTCTGACTAGCGGGAGTTACAATGAGCAGTTCTTC
TRBD1	TRBV10-2	.	TRBJ2-7	CASRPGQGSYEQYF	TGCGCCAGCAGACCGGGACAGGGATCCTACGAGCAGTACTTC
.	TRBV2	.	TRBJ2-5	CASRPTGLRQETQYF	TGTGCCAGCAGACCTACAGGGTTGCGGCAAGAGACCCAGTACTTC
.	TRBV11-3	few	TRBJ2-5	CASSLRQAGVQETQYF	TGTGCCAGCAGCTTACGGCAAGCGGGCGTCCAAGAGACCCAGTACTTC
.	TRBV27	.	TRBJ2-7	CASSLEQGYEQYF	TGTGCCAGCAGTTTGGAGCAGGGCTACGAGCAGTACTTC
.	TRBV5-1	.	TRBJ2-2	CASSLGFSPMLTGELFF	TGCGCCAGCAGCTTAGGTTTTAGCCCGATGCTTACCGGGGAGCTGTTTTTT
TRBD2	TRBV7-2	.	TRBJ2-1	CASSLASSGGEQFF	TGTGCCAGCAGCTTAGCGTCCAGCGGGGGTGAGCAGTTCTTC
TRBD1	TRBV6-6	.	TRBJ1-6	CASSTPTGHHSPLHF	TGTGCCAGCAGTACCCCGACAGGGCACCATTCACCCCTCCACTTT
.	TRBV11-3	few	TRBJ1-6	CASSTHRDSPLHF	TGTGCCAGCAGCACACACAGGGATTCACCCCTCCACTTT
TRBD2	TRBV13	.	TRBJ2-2	CASSLYRDAPGAGARTGELFF	TGTGCCAGCAGCTTATATCGGGACGCCCCGGGAGCGGGAGCTCGTACCGGGGAGCTGTTTTTT
TRBD1	TRBV19	.	TRBJ2-7	CASSTTGGEQYF	TGTGCCAGTAGTACGACAGGGGGCGAGCAGTACTTC
TRBD1	TRBV7-9	.	TRBJ2-7	CASSQQGAEDEQYF	TGTGCCAGCAGCCAGCAGGGGGCCGAGGACGAGCAGTACTTC
TRBD1	TRBV11-2	once	TRBJ2-5	CASSPRRQGTETQYF	TGTGCCAGCAGCCCGAGACGACAGGGCACGGAGACCCAGTACTTC
.	TRBV7-9	.	TRBJ2-2	CASSLLSTGELFF	TGTGCCAGCAGCTTGTTATCTACCGGGGAGCTGTTTTTT
TRBD2	TRBV7-9	.	TRBJ2-3	CASSSMTSGGAFPTQYF	TGTGCCAGCAGCTCCATGACTAGCGGGGGGGCCTTTCCCACGCAGTATTTT
TRBD2	TRBV6-5	.	TRBJ2-3	CASKRLAGVTDTQYF	TGTGCCAGCAAGAGACTAGCGGGGGTCACAGATACGCAGTATTTT
.	TRBV5-8	once	TRBJ1-4	CASSSGNFKGGEKLFF	TGTGCCAGCAGCTCCGGAAATTTCAAGGGAGGGGAAAAACTGTTTTTT
TRBD2	TRBV10-3	few	TRBJ2-1	CAISAQREGNEQFF	TGTGCCATCAGTGCACAGCGGGAGGGTAATGAGCAGTTCTTC
TRBD2	TRBV6-1	.	TRBJ2-1	CATRDGRANEQFF	TGTGCCACCCGAGACGGGAGGGCCAATGAGCAGTTCTTC
TRBD2	TRBV7-9	many	TRBJ2-5	CASSGSGTSGTRETQYF	TGTGCCAGCAGTGGAAGTGGAACTAGCGGGACGAGAGAGACCCAGTACTTC
TRBD1	TRBV7-8	.	TRBJ2-5	CASSPRDRTYQETQYF	TGTGCCAGCAGCCCGCGGGACAGGACGTACCAAGAGACCCAGTACTTC
.	TRBV10-3	.	TRBJ1-5	CASSEGTTQPQHF	TGTGCCTCCTCGGAGGGAACGACGCAGCCCCAGCATTTT
.	TRBV7-8	.	TRBJ2-2	CASSLRRETNTGELFF	TGTGCCAGCAGCTTAAGGAGGGAAACTAACACCGGGGAGCTGTTTTTT
.	TRBV6-1	.	TRBJ1-1	CASSEWGQAEAFF	TGTGCCAGCAGTGAATGGGGGCAGGCAGAAGCTTTCTTT
.	TRBV7-8	.	TRBJ2-1	CASSLELGAWSEQFF	TGTGCCAGCAGCTTAGAATTGGGGGCGTGGAGTGAGCAGTTCTTC
TRBD2	TRBV7-9	.	TRBJ2-5	CASSRSGSKETQYF	TGTGCCAGCAGCCGTAGCGGGAGTAAAGAGACCCAGTACTTC
TRBD2	TRBV13	.	TRBJ2-7	CASSLRRLAGASGEQYF	TGTGCCAGCAGCTTAAGGAGACTAGCGGGAGCTTCTGGCGAGCAGTACTTC
.	TRBV14	.	TRBJ1-1	CASSQAGGVTEAFF	TGTGCCAGCAGCCAAGCCGGGGGGGTCACTGAAGCTTTCTTT